These 10 T cell receptor beta chains were sequenced from one sample in a study of T cells in Graves' hyperthyroidism and ophthalmopathy. Researchers took RNA transcripts and amplified the TCR beta CDR3 regions from them. The HTBI set primed first-round TCR CDR3 RT-PCR. MiXCR, run by TCRdb on the multiplex PCR reads, gives a single entry per CDR3 protein. The repertoire consists of about 620,000 distinct CDR3 sequences, with roughly 15% occurring once and the leading ten covering 3.5% to 4%. Sequences were obtained from blood. The receptors were sampled from a woman in her 30s with Graves' hyperthyroidism.

This clonotype was recorded at least ten times. The chain carries TRBV12-3 or TRBV12-4 and TRBJ1-4; D might be TRBD1 (6 bases). The V end was cut by 7 bases, the J end by 7 bases, with 16 bases between. The CDR3 runs 14 residues. CDR3 in DNA: TGTGCCAGCACCTTGGGGGGCGGTGGTGAAAAACTGTTTTTT. It translates to CASTLGGGGEKLFF.

This clonotype turned up a few times. The rearrangement uses TRBV10-1 and TRBJ1-5; 8 nucleotides line up with TRBD1. The CDR3 is 14 amino acids. V lost 6 bases to trimming and J lost 10 bases; unmatched junction nucleotides: 11. The germline gives CDR1 WNHNN, CDR2 SYGVQD (reference sequence). The CDR3 nucleotides are TGCGCCAGCAGGCCACAGGGGGACTTGATTCCCCAGCATTTT. Translating it yields CASRPQGDLIPQHF.

V usage is TRBV20-1 and J usage is TRBJ2-1; no clear D gene. The CDR3 consists of 14 residues. The V end was cut by 2 bases, the J end by 8 bases, with 16 bases between. CDR1 and CDR2 from the germline V gene are DFQATT and SNEGSKA (reference sequence). The CDR3 coding sequence is TGCAGTGCTAGAACTACTATCTACAGTGATGAGCAGTTCTTC. This gives the protein CSARTTIYSDEQFF.

V and J are TRBV28 and TRBJ2-2; TRBD2 agrees at 8 bases. Trimming took 5 bases from V and 5 from J; bases not matched to a gene: 10. Germline CDR1 and CDR2: MDHEN and SYDVKM. This CDR3 is built from 16 residues. CDR3 DNA: TGTGCCAGCAGTCTTCCGGGACTAGAGGGGACCGGGGAGCTGTTTTTT. This gives the protein CASSLPGLEGTGELFF.

The V and J genes are TRBV5-1 and TRBJ2-3, with a tentative D call TRBD2 (6 bases). With 3 bases removed from V and 4 bases from J, the gap between germline ends came to 15 bases. Germline V CDR1 and CDR2: SGHRS, YFSETQ. The CDR3 has 15 amino acids. This CDR3 is CASSSAGRVPDTQYF. The CDR3 DNA follows: TGCGCCAGCAGCTCAGCGGGCCGGGTCCCAGATACGCAGTATTTT.

The V gene is TRBV19, the J gene TRBJ2-1; no definite D call. Germline values: CDR1 LNHDA, CDR2 SQIVND (reference sequence). CDR3 length: 15 amino acids. Trimming shortened V by 2 bases and J by 4 bases, and 12 bases separated the two germline ends. The CDR3 spells CASSISGSRYNEQFF. In DNA, the CDR3 is TGTGCCAGTAGTATATCGGGCAGCAGGTACAATGAGCAGTTCTTC.

The sample holds a few counts of this clonotype. V is TRBV9 and J is TRBJ2-5, with a weak D call TRBD1 (6 bases). Germline assignment: CDR1 SGDLS and CDR2 YYNGEE. Trimming stripped 1 base from V and 0 bases from J, with 7 bases between. This CDR3 has 14 residues. The CDR3 DNA reads as TGTGCCAGCAGCGTACAGGGGAACCAAGAGACCCAGTACTTC. Translating it yields CASSVQGNQETQYF.

As regards this clonotype: A read error may account for a junction end that differs from germline. The chain recombines TRBV5-1 with TRBJ2-1; the D gene could be TRBD1 or TRBD2 (6 bases each). This CDR3 has 14 residues. Germline lookup yields CDR1 SGHRS and CDR2 YFSETQ. CDR3 residues: CASSQGGTYNEQFF. CDR3 coding DNA: TGTGCCAGCAGCCAAGGGGGGACCTACAATGAGCAGTTCTTC.

The sample holds many counts of this clonotype. The CDR3, as DNA: TGTGCCAGCTCACCATCGGGGGATCAGCCCCAGCATTTT. This codes for CASSPSGDQPQHF. The gene calls are TRBV18 and TRBJ1-5, with D perhaps matching TRBD1 (5 bases). The CDR3 has 13 residues. The germline V gene encodes CDR1 KGHSH and CDR2 LQKENI. The V and J ends lost 2 bases and 5 bases respectively, with 7 bases between them.

This clonotype was found many times. The chain has TRBV15 and TRBJ2-1; D is possibly TRBD2 (6 bases). Trimming cost V 8 bases and J 0 bases, with 14 bases left between them. CDR3 size: 15 residues. The germline gives CDR1 LNHNV, CDR2 YYDKDF (reference sequence). The CDR3 bases are TGTGCCACCCGGGCGGGGCCCGACTCCTACAATGAGCAGTTCTTC. This codes for CATRAGPDSYNEQFF.